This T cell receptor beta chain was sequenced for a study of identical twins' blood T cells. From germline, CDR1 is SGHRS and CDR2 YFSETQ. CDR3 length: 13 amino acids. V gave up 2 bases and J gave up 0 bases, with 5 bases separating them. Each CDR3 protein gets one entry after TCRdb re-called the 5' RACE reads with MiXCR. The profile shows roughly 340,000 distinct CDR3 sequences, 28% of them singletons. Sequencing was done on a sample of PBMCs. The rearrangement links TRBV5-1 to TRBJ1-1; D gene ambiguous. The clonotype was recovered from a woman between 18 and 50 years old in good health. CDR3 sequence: CASSFDVNTEAFF. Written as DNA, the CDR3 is TGCGCCAGCAGCTTTGACGTGAACACTGAAGCTTTCTTT. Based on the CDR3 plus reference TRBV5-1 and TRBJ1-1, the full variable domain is KAGVTQTPRYLIKTRGQQVTLSCSPISGHRSVSWYQQTPGQGLQFLFEYFSETQRNKGNFPGRFSGRQFSNSRSEMNVSTLELGDSALYLCASSFDVNTEAFFGQGTRLTVV.